Presented here are 16 T cell receptor beta chains from one specimen sequenced in a study of control samples from healthy donors and cancer patients. Measured with immunoSEQ multiplex PCR; TCRdb has only the in-frame clones, and not every one. The repertoire includes about 130,000 clones, 92% of them detected once, and about 2.2% sits in the top ten. Sequenced: blood. Receptors were obtained from a woman in her forties or fifties in good health.

The chain links TRBV18 to TRBJ1-2, with D tentatively TRBD1 (5 bases). Germline values: CDR1 KGHSH, CDR2 LQKENI. The ends were cut back, 3 bases at V and 4 bases at J, with 15 bases in the middle. The CDR3 sequence is 15 residues long. The chain's CDR3 is CASSPGTSGSYGYTF. Here the CDR3 DNA reads TGTGCCAGCTCACCTGGGACCTCGGGGTCCTATGGCTACACCTTC.

The chain links TRBV6-5 to TRBJ2-7, with D perhaps assigned TRBD1 or TRBD2 (5 bases each). Deletions cut 8 bases from V and 3 bases from J, with 11 bases between. The CDR3 contains 12 residues. The germline CDR1 and CDR2 sequences are MNHEY and SVGAGI. The CDR3 spells CASLGRLYEQYF. DNA for the CDR3: TGTGCCAGCTTGGGACGTCTCTACGAGCAGTACTTC.

This clone was observed a few times. The V call is TRBV7-8, the J call TRBJ1-1, with D unresolved. Germline CDR1 reads SGHVS; CDR2 reads FQNEAQ. V lost 2 bases and J lost 9, with 13 bases in between. This CDR3 is built from 13 residues. Here the CDR3 reads CASSLYRESQAFF. DNA for the CDR3: TGTGCCAGCAGCTTATATCGAGAGTCCCAAGCTTTCTTT. The full variable domain, its missing parts supplied by reference TRBV7-8 and TRBJ1-1, is GAGVSQSPRYKVAKRGQDVALRCDPISGHVSLFWYQQALGQGPEFLTYFQNEAQLDKSGLPSDRFFAERPEGSVSTLKIQRTQQEDSAVYLCASSLYRESQAFFGQGTRLTVV.

This chain joins TRBV5-1 and TRBJ1-3; no firm D call. Trimming stripped 5 bases from V and 2 bases from J, with 5 bases between. The V gene's germline CDR1 is SGHRS and CDR2 YFSETQ. This CDR3 region has 12 residues. This chain's CDR3 is CASSDTGNTIYF. CDR3 nucleotide sequence: TGCGCCAGCAGTGACACTGGAAACACCATATATTTT. Full variable domain (remainder filled in from reference TRBV5-1 and TRBJ1-3): KAGVTQTPRYLIKTRGQQVTLSCSPISGHRSVSWYQQTPGQGLQFLFEYFSETQRNKGNFPGRFSGRQFSNSRSEMNVSTLELGDSALYLCASSDTGNTIYFGEGSWLTVV.

This chain connects TRBV29-1 to TRBJ2-1; TRBD2 matches 13 bases. The germline gives CDR1 SQVTM, CDR2 ANQGSEA. With 7 bases clipped from V and 8 bases from J, the junction kept 2 bases outside the gene matches. CDR3 length equals 12 residues. The CDR3, as DNA: TGCAGCGGGACTAGCGGGAGCCATGAGCAGTTCTTC. Translated: CSGTSGSHEQFF.

The chain joins TRBV5-1 to TRBJ2-1; D uncertain. Trimming took off 0 bases at V and 9 bases at J, with 4 bases between the two ends. The CDR3 is 11 residues long. Germline CDR1 and CDR2: SGHRS and YFSETQ. The CDR3 nucleotides read TGCGCCAGCAGCTTGGGGGGTGAGCAGTTCTTC. It codes for CASSLGGEQFF. Drawing the rest from reference TRBV5-1 and TRBJ2-1, the complete variable domain is KAGVTQTPRYLIKTRGQQVTLSCSPISGHRSVSWYQQTPGQGLQFLFEYFSETQRNKGNFPGRFSGRQFSNSRSEMNVSTLELGDSALYLCASSLGGEQFFGPGTRLTVL.

The chain recombines TRBV9 with TRBJ1-1; D remains ambiguous. This CDR3 region has 16 residues. Looked up from germline, CDR1 is SGDLS and CDR2 is YYNGEE. Trimming left V 2 bases short and J 1 base short, with 15 bases between. Here the CDR3 DNA reads TGTGCCAGCAGCGTTCGGGCAACCAGGTCGAACACTGAAGCTTTCTTT. Translating it yields CASSVRATRSNTEAFF.

V usage is TRBV1 and J usage is TRBJ2-1. TRBV1 is a recognized pseudogene. The CDR3 is 14 residues long. Here the CDR3 DNA reads TGCACCAGCAGCCAATGGTCTGAGGGGAATGAGCAGTTCTTC. Translated, it gives CTSSQWSEGNEQFF.

This rearrangement joins TRBV10-3 to TRBJ1-2; TRBD1 matches at 8 bases. V was pared by 4 bases and J by 8 bases, with 9 bases of the junction left unmatched. Germline V gives CDR1 ENHRY, CDR2 SYGVKD. The CDR3 contains 14 residues. The CDR3 DNA reads as TGTGCCATCAGTGGGACAGGGTTCGGCGCAGGCTACACCTTC. Protein product: CAISGTGFGAGYTF.

V is TRBV2 and J is TRBJ1-2; a weak D match, TRBD1 (6 bases). V was pared by 2 bases and J by 0 bases, with 10 bases between. The CDR3 consists of 15 residues. Germline assignment: CDR1 SNHLY and CDR2 FYNNEI. The CDR3 bases are TGTGCCAGCAGTGAAAGGGGGATGTCTAACTATGGCTACACCTTC. Residues: CASSERGMSNYGYTF.

The chain is built from TRBV5-1 and TRBJ1-1; 8 bases align to TRBD1. Germline CDR1 reads SGHRS; CDR2 reads YFSETQ. There are 15 residues in the CDR3. V gave up 4 bases and J gave up 8 bases; unmatched junction bases: 13. CDR3 DNA sequence: TGCGCCAGCAGCAGAGAAACAGGGGGGTTAGGAGAAGCTTTCTTT. This encodes CASSRETGGLGEAFF.

The V and J genes are TRBV6-5 and TRBJ1-1; D call uncertain. V lost 6 bases and J lost 4, with 12 bases in between. The CDR3 has 13 amino acids. Germline assignment: CDR1 MNHEY and CDR2 SVGAGI. CDR3 nucleotide sequence: TGTGCCAGCAGACTGGTGGGGAGCACTGAAGCTTTCTTT. Its protein product is CASRLVGSTEAFF.

The gene calls are TRBV7-8 and TRBJ2-2; D not certain. From germline, CDR1 is SGHVS and CDR2 FQNEAQ. V lost 5 bases and J lost 8, with 6 bases in between. The CDR3 length is 11 residues. CDR3 sequence reads: CASSLLGELFF. CDR3 sequence (DNA): TGTGCCAGCAGCCTCCTAGGGGAGCTGTTTTTT. Based on the CDR3 plus reference TRBV7-8 and TRBJ2-2, the full variable domain is GAGVSQSPRYKVAKRGQDVALRCDPISGHVSLFWYQQALGQGPEFLTYFQNEAQLDKSGLPSDRFFAERPEGSVSTLKIQRTQQEDSAVYLCASSLLGELFFGEGSRLTVL.

J is TRBJ2-7 and V is TRBV19; the match to TRBD1 covers 7 bases. CDR3 length equals 13 residues. V lost 2 bases and J lost 6; bases outside the gene matches: 4. Germline CDR1 and CDR2: LNHDA and SQIVND (reference sequence). The CDR3 loop reads CASSILGGGEQYF. DNA of the CDR3: TGTGCCAGTAGTATATTAGGGGGCGGCGAGCAGTACTTC.

The table lists this clone with a count of one. The J gene is TRBJ1-1, the V gene TRBV18; D gene uncertain. The ends were cut back, 4 bases at V and 5 bases at J, with 17 bases in the middle. Germline V gives CDR1 KGHSH, CDR2 LQKENI. The CDR3 is 15 amino acids. In nucleotides, the CDR3 is TGTGCCAGCTCACGCTCGGGTCGGTCTTTAACTGAAGCTTTCTTT. This encodes CASSRSGRSLTEAFF.

V usage is TRBV6-1 and J usage is TRBJ1-5; D possibly corresponds to TRBD1 (5 bases). Germline V gene data show CDR1 as MNHNS and CDR2 as SASEGT. Deletions cut 2 bases from V and 7 bases from J, with 9 bases between. The CDR3 is made up of 13 amino acids. CDR3 in amino acids: CASSEPDTQPQHF. CDR3 bases: TGTGCCAGCAGTGAACCGGACACCCAGCCCCAGCATTTT.